What follows is one T cell receptor beta chain and its context. Its specific antigen is unknown. No base qualities exist here, and no much larger clone lies one base off it. CDR1 is given as SQVTM and CDR2 as ANQGSEA, both from the germline V gene. Inclusive of the bounding cysteine and phenylalanine, the CDR3 is 13 residues long. Just CDR3 DNA is preserved here, 39 bases in frame from base 1. At the junction V is shortened by 2 bases and J by 0 bases, with 5 bases in between. The source of the sample is a study of control samples from healthy donors and cancer patients (dated by TCRdb to the early 2020s). The library was obtained by the immunoSEQ multiplex PCR assay. The table comes from immuneACCESS by way of TCRdb, which keeps in-frame sequences with V and J called. Part of the clones is missing from these tables; in studies checked, under half for an unresolved V gene and the rest for unknown reasons. The sample table shows tens of thousands of clones, and around 86% are seen once. The ten largest account for approximately 9.8% of the sample.

The chain is encoded by TRBV29-1 joined to TRBJ2-1; TRBD1 could be the D gene, as 5 bases match. What was sequenced was PBMCs. The sequence was obtained from a woman aged 45-59 years with colorectal cancer. This receptor has the CDR3 CSVEQGSYNEQFF. The nucleotide sequence is TGCAGCGTTGAACAGGGCTCCTACAATGAGCAGTTCTTC.